A single sample is the source of the 7 T cell receptor beta chains below, sequenced in a study of Tregs in tolerant kidney transplant recipients. Their cognate antigens are unknown. This table comes from immunoSEQ multiplex PCR, and its TCRdb copy is limited to in-frame clones, with some not included. The table records about 44,000 clones, roughly 96% of them present only once. The sample consisted of Tregs from blood cultured with allogeneic cells. The receptor set was obtained from a human donor in good health.

The chain links TRBV9 to TRBJ1-1, with TRBD1 matching over 7 bases. V lost 4 bases, J lost 7 bases, and 4 bases stayed unmatched. CDR1 and CDR2 (germline): SGDLS, YYNGEE. The CDR3 runs 12 residues. CDR3 in DNA: TGTGCCAGCAGCCCCGGGACAGTTGAAGCTTTCTTT. Protein product: CASSPGTVEAFF.

Only one count was recorded for this clone. The CDR3 DNA sequence: TGTGCCAGCACCCGACTAGCGGGGGGCCTGAACACCGGGGAGCTGTTTTTT. It encodes CASTRLAGGLNTGELFF. V and J are TRBV18 and TRBJ2-2; 13 bases map to TRBD2. This CDR3 has 17 amino acids. CDR1 is KGHSH, CDR2 LQKENI, per germline. V lost 8 bases to trimming and J lost 1 base; unmatched junction nucleotides: 7.

The chain links TRBV18 to TRBJ2-2, with 9 nucleotides matching TRBD1. The V gene end was trimmed by 9 bases and the J gene end by 3 bases; junction bases not matched to a gene: 8. Germline V CDR1 and CDR2: KGHSH, LQKENI. CDR3 size: 15 residues. CDR3 coding DNA: TGTGCCAGTCGAACAGGGGGCGCGGACACCGGGGAGCTGTTTTTT. Translating gives CASRTGGADTGELFF.

This chain uses TRBV5-1 with TRBJ2-7; no clear D gene. The CDR3 sequence is 13 residues long. V dropped 4 bases and J dropped 3 bases, with 11 bases sitting between them. The germline V gene encodes CDR1 SGHRS and CDR2 YFSETQ. CDR3 sequence reads: CASSPEGLYEQYF. The CDR3 DNA sequence: TGCGCCAGCAGCCCGGAAGGGCTCTACGAGCAGTACTTC. The whole variable domain, remainder taken from reference TRBV5-1 and TRBJ2-7, is KAGVTQTPRYLIKTRGQQVTLSCSPISGHRSVSWYQQTPGQGLQFLFEYFSETQRNKGNFPGRFSGRQFSNSRSEMNVSTLELGDSALYLCASSPEGLYEQYFGPGTRLTVT.

This chain uses TRBV29-1 with TRBJ1-5; 7 nucleotides align to TRBD1. V lost 7 bases, J lost 5 bases, and 5 bases stayed unmatched. CDR1 SQVTM and CDR2 ANQGSEA come from the germline V gene. The CDR3 runs to 12 residues. The CDR3, as DNA: TGCAGCGCCGCCACAGGGGATCAGCCCCAGCATTTT. Protein sequence: CSAATGDQPQHF.

The rearrangement links TRBV4-1 to TRBJ2-4; D may correspond to TRBD1 or TRBD2 (6 bases each). Germline assignment: CDR1 MGHRA and CDR2 YSYEKL. The V end was cut by 0 bases, the J end by 0 bases, with 15 bases between. The CDR3 loop spans 18 amino acids. The CDR3: CASSQEVGRGLAKNIQYF. The CDR3 DNA follows: TGCGCCAGCAGCCAAGAGGTGGGCAGGGGACTAGCCAAAAACATTCAGTACTTC.

V is TRBV14 and J is TRBJ2-1, with 10 bases identical to TRBD2. CDR1 and CDR2 (germline): SGHDN, FVKESK. Trimming removed 4 bases from V and 6 bases from J; junction bases left unmatched: 6. This CDR3 spans 15 amino acids. The CDR3 DNA follows: TGTGCCAGCAGCCTTAGCGGGAGGTACCTCAATGAGCAGTTCTTC. This translates into CASSLSGRYLNEQFF.